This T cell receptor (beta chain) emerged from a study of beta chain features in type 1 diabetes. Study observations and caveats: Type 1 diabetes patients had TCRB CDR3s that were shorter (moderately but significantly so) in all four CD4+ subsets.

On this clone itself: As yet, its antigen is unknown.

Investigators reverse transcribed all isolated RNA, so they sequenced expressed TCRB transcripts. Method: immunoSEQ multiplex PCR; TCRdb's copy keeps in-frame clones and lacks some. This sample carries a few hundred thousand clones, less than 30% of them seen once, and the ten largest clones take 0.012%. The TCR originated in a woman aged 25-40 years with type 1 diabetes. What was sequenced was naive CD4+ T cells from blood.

The CDR3 DNA is TGTGCCAGCAGCCCGGGGGGGGGTTCCTACAATGAGCAGTTCTTC. Its translation is CASSPGGGSYNEQFF. V gene TRBV5-8 combines with J gene TRBJ2-1; TRBD2 aligns across 8 bases. The CDR3 has 15 residues. Losses at the gene ends were 4 bases for V and 1 base for J; bases not matched to a gene: 4. The germline gives CDR1 SGHTS, CDR2 YDEGEE.